This is a list of T cell receptor beta chains from one sample in a study of cytomegalovirus exposure and HLA in healthy donors. Clones were sequenced by immunoSEQ multiplex PCR, and TCRdb holds only the in-frame ones, with some missing. The sample contains roughly 120,000 clones, about 86% of which appear only once. Input material: PBMCs. The source of these receptors is a woman aged 40 to 50 in good health and CMV-seronegative. Each CDR3 is given with its conserved first and last residue. A D gene is named only where the DNA matches it firmly. The listing skips clone size in some rows; elsewhere it reads once, few, many or a size class.

CDR3 protein,CDR3 DNA,clone size,D gene,V gene,J gene
CASSWGGTDTQYF,TGTGCCAGCAGCTGGGGGGGAACAGATACGCAGTATTTT,-,TRBD2,TRBV7-2,TRBJ2-3
CASGAGGARQPQHF,TGTGCTAGTGGCGCCGGGGGGGCTAGGCAGCCCCAGCATTTT,-,-,TRBV12-5,TRBJ1-5
CASSHRDKAFF,TGTGCCAGCAGTCACAGGGATAAAGCTTTCTTT,-,-,TRBV28,TRBJ1-1
CASSLRGNTEAFF,TGTGCCAGCAGCTTACGGGGGAACACTGAAGCTTTCTTT,-,-,TRBV7-2,TRBJ1-1
CASSDLGQGQFF,TGTGCCAGCAGTGATTTGGGACAGGGCCAGTTCTTC,-,TRBD1,TRBV25-1,TRBJ2-1
CASSLDPGGTSGYTF,TGTGCCAGCAGCTTAGATCCAGGGGGGACTAGTGGCTACACCTTC,-,TRBD1,TRBV11-2,TRBJ1-2
CASSLQGPAYEQYF,TGCGCCAGCAGCCTACAGGGGCCAGCCTACGAGCAGTACTTC,few,TRBD1,TRBV5-1,TRBJ2-7
CASSEAAGGYNEQFF,TGTGCCAGCAGTGAAGCAGCGGGGGGTTACAATGAGCAGTTCTTC,large,TRBD2,TRBV6-1,TRBJ2-1
CASSLSEGALNEQFF,TGTGCCAGCAGCTTAAGTGAGGGGGCCCTAAATGAGCAGTTCTTC,-,TRBD1,TRBV7-9,TRBJ2-1
CASSLAYQETQYF,TGTGCCAGCAGCTTGGCGTACCAAGAGACCCAGTACTTC,once,-,TRBV5-8,TRBJ2-5